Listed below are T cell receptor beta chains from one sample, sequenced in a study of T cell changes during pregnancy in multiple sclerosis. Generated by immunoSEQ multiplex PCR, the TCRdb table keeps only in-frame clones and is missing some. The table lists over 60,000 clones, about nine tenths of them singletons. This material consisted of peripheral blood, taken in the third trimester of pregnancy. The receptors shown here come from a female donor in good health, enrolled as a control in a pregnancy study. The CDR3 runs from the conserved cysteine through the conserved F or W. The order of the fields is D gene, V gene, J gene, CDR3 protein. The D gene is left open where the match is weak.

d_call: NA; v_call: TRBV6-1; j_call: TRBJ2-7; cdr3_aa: CASSEARQPFYEQYF
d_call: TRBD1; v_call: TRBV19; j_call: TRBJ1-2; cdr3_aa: CASSADRGNYGYTF
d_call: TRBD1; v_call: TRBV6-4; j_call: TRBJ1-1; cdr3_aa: CASSDNQGGAEAFF
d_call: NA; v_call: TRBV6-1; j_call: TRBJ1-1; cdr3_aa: CASSGGWDSTEAFF
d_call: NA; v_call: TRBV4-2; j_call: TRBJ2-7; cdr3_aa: CASSQHYEQYF
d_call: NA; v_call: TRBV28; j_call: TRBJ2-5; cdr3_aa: CASSPGGQETQYF
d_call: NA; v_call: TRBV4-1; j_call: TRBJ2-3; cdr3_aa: CASSLAGLDTQYF
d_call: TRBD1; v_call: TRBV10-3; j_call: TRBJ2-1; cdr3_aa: CAISAPGTGVNEQFF
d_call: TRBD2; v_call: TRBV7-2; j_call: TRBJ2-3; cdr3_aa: CASITAGDYTDTQYF
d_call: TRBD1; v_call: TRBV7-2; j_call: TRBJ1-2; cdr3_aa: CASSVRSGTAYGYTF
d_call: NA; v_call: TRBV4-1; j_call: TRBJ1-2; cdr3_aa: CASSQAGMNYGYTF
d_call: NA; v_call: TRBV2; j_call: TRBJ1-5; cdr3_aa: CASIPRVGNQPQHF
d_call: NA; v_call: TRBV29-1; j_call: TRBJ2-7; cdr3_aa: CSFSGQAYEQYF
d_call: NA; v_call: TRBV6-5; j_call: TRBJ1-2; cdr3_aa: CASRDSYGYTF
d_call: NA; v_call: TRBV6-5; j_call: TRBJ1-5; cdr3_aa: CASSSQVNQPQHF
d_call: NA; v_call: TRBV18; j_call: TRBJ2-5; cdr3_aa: CASSPLRDQETQYF